What follows are 12 T cell receptor beta chains derived from one specimen sequenced in a study of blood T cell repertoires in COVID-19. Here immunoSEQ multiplex PCR was the method, and the copy in TCRdb shows in-frame clones only, minus some. The table includes about 190,000 clones, approximately 84% detected once. Material: PBMCs or T cells enriched from blood (not recorded which). The receptors were gathered from a woman aged 25-40 years who had recovered from COVID-19.

This clone was counted only a few times. The chain has TRBV7-3 and TRBJ2-7; the D gene is possibly TRBD2 (6 bases). Germline V CDR1 and CDR2: SGHTA, FQGTGA. V gave up 5 bases and J gave up 0 bases, with 11 bases separating them. The CDR3 covers 14 residues. The CDR3 is CASSPSGSSYEQYF. As DNA, the CDR3 is TGTGCCAGCAGCCCCTCCGGGAGCTCCTACGAGCAGTACTTC.

The chain recombines TRBV7-6 with TRBJ2-2, with D hard to call. Germline CDR1 and CDR2: SGHVS and FNYEAQ. The CDR3 sequence is 13 residues long. Trimming took 5 bases from V and 4 from J, leaving 8 bases between them. The CDR3 DNA reads TGTGCCAGCAGCCCTCGGGTCACCGGGGAGCTGTTTTTT. Protein sequence: CASSPRVTGELFF.

This clone was detected a few times. The chain recombines TRBV21-1 with TRBJ1-2; TRBD1, as called in the table, went unchecked against the DNA. TRBV21-1 is a recognized pseudogene. CDR3 length: 15 amino acids. The chain's CDR3 is CASSKGSGEGYGYTF. The CDR3 DNA sequence: TGTGCCAGCAGCAAAGGGTCAGGGGAAGGGTATGGCTACACCTTC.

The chain has TRBV10-3 and TRBJ2-7; 10 nucleotides match TRBD2. The CDR3 extends over 16 amino acids. The junction had 7 bases not matched to a gene; V was cut back by 5 bases and J by 0 bases. Germline V gene sequence: CDR1 ENHRY, CDR2 SYGVKD. In nucleotides, the CDR3 is TGTGCCATCAGTCCTAGCGGGGGCTTTGGCTCCTACGAGCAGTACGTC. This gives the protein CAISPSGGFGSYEQYV.

For this clone: This same CDR3 is encoded by further DNA sequences in the sample. V usage is TRBV5-1 and J usage is TRBJ2-5, with D possibly matching TRBD1 (5 bases). Deletions cut 0 bases from V and 4 bases from J, with 7 bases between. The CDR3 is 13 amino acids. Germline CDR1 SGHRS, CDR2 YFSETQ. The CDR3 region is CASSLGGRETQYF. The CDR3 DNA reads TGCGCCAGCAGCTTGGGGGGCAGAGAGACCCAGTACTTC.

The CDR3 DNA reads as TGTGCCAGCAGCCGCGAGGGACTAGGGCTATCCTACGAGCAGTACTTC. It is translated as CASSREGLGLSYEQYF. The rearrangement joins TRBV7-8 to TRBJ2-7, with 8 positions matching TRBD2. V shed 5 bases and J 1 base; nucleotides not matched to a gene: 10. CDR1 and CDR2 from the germline V gene are SGHVS and FQNEAQ. The CDR3 runs 16 residues.

This chain links TRBV18 with TRBJ2-7, with 7 bases identical to TRBD2. CDR1 KGHSH and CDR2 LQKENI come from the germline V gene. The CDR3 contains 17 residues. Trimming at V came to 2 bases and at J to 3 bases, leaving 13 bases not matched to a gene. CDR3 amino acids: CASSPERRGGSVYEQYF. CDR3 bases: TGTGCCAGCTCACCAGAAAGGAGAGGCGGGAGCGTCTACGAGCAGTACTTC.

The V and J genes are TRBV19 and TRBJ1-2, with 9 nucleotides matching TRBD1. Trimming at V came to 5 bases and at J to 5 bases, leaving 12 bases not matched to a gene. The CDR3 contains 16 residues. The V gene's germline CDR1 is LNHDA and CDR2 SQIVND (reference sequence). CDR3 protein: CASSSPKQGAEYGYTF. The CDR3 coding sequence is TGTGCCAGTAGTTCCCCCAAACAGGGGGCGGAATATGGCTACACCTTC.

The J gene is TRBJ2-1, the V gene TRBV5-4; D is ambiguous. From germline, CDR1 is SGHNT and CDR2 YYREEE (reference sequence). The CDR3 contains 14 residues. Between the trimmed V and J ends, which lost 0 bases and 4 bases, there was a span of 8 bases. CDR3 sequence (DNA): TGTGCCAGCAGCTTGGGGGCTCGTTACAATGAGCAGTTCTTC. Its protein product is CASSLGARYNEQFF.

The chain joins TRBV5-1 to TRBJ2-1; TRBD2 might be the D (5 bases). Per germline, CDR1 SGHRS and CDR2 YFSETQ. Trimming stripped 4 bases from V and 10 bases from J, with 15 bases between. CDR3 length: 13 residues. The CDR3 sequence is CASSAGRRVEQFF. In DNA form, the CDR3 reads TGCGCCAGCAGCGCCGGTCGGCGGGTCGAGCAGTTCTTC.

V gene TRBV18 combines with J gene TRBJ1-1; D remains unclear. The CDR3 covers 15 residues. Between the trimmed V and J ends, which lost 4 bases and 0 bases, there was a span of 12 bases. From germline, CDR1 is KGHSH and CDR2 LQKENI. The CDR3 loop reads CASSQFWELNTEAFF. CDR3 nucleotide sequence: TGTGCCAGCTCACAGTTTTGGGAGCTGAACACTGAAGCTTTCTTT.

V gene TRBV11-3 combines with J gene TRBJ2-3, with 13 bases that match TRBD2. The CDR3 extends over 16 amino acids. The J segment lost 1 base and the V segment lost 5 bases, leaving 3 bases of the junction unmatched. In germline, CDR1 is SGHNT, CDR2 YENEEA. As DNA, the CDR3 is TGTGCCAGCAGCACCGGGACTAGCGGGGGCACAGATACGCAGTATTTT. This codes for CASSTGTSGGTDTQYF.